The T cell receptor beta chain under discussion was sequenced for a study of blood T cell repertoires in COVID-19. Study-level background: The study drew acute and convalescent COVID-19 samples from the United States, Italy and Spain. In each case, the material was cDNA or gDNA derived from T cells, B-cell-depleted T cells, or PBMCs.

V shed 3 bases and J shed 0 bases, with 11 bases lying between them. CDR1 is SGHVS, CDR2 FQNEAQ, per germline. This CDR3 is 15 amino acids long. Per the original methods: Amplification of reference gene primers provided the estimated nucleated cell counts. Generated by immunoSEQ multiplex PCR, the TCRdb table keeps only in-frame clones and is missing some. V and J calls and clone size are given by that table; D and trimming were obtained from the DNA. The table has approximately 240,000 clones, 80% to 95% seen once. The sequence came from a woman aged 18-29 years who had recovered from COVID-19. Sequenced: PBMCs or T cells enriched from blood (not recorded which). The rearrangement joins TRBV7-8 to TRBJ1-2; possible D gene TRBD1, 5 bases. The CDR3 loop reads CASSFSDRTNYGYTF. CDR3 DNA sequence: TGTGCCAGCAGCTTCTCCGACAGAACTAACTATGGCTACACCTTC. Full variable domain (outside the CDR3, taken from reference TRBV7-8 and TRBJ1-2): GAGVSQSPRYKVAKRGQDVALRCDPISGHVSLFWYQQALGQGPEFLTYFQNEAQLDKSGLPSDRFFAERPEGSVSTLKIQRTQQEDSAVYLCASSFSDRTNYGYTFGSGTRLTVV.